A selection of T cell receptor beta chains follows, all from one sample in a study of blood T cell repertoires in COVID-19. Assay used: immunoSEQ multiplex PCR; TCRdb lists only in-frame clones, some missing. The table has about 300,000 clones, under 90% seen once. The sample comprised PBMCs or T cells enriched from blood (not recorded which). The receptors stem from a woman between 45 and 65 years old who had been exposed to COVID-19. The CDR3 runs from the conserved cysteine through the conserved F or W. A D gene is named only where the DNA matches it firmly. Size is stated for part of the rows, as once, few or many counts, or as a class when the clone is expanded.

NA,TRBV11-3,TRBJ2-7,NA,CASSFSGAEVRQYF,TGTGCCAGCAGCTTTTCAGGGGCAGAGGTACGGCAGTACTTC
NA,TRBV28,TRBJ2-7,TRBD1,CASSLEGASTYEQYF,TGTGCCAGCAGTTTAGAGGGGGCGTCCACCTACGAGCAGTACTTC
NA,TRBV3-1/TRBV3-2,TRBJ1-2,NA,CASSQSQNYGYTF,TGTGCCAGCAGCCAATCGCAGAACTATGGCTACACCTTC
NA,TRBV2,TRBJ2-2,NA,CASSPNGLMNTGELFF,TGTGCCAGCAGTCCTAACGGACTGATGAACACCGGGGAGCTGTTTTTT
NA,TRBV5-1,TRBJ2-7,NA,CASSLEHSSYEQYF,TGCGCCAGCAGCTTGGAGCATAGCTCCTACGAGCAGTACTTC
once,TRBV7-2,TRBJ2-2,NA,CASSSKGAGELFF,TGTGCCAGCAGCTCGAAGGGAGCCGGGGAGCTGTTTTTT
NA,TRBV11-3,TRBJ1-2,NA,CASSLRRSDGYTF,TGTGCCAGCAGCTTAAGGCGGTCAGATGGCTACACCTTC
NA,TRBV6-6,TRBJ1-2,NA,CASTHRPNYGYTF,TGTGCCAGCACTCACAGACCTAACTATGGCTACACCTTC
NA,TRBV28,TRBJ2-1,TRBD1,CASSSNQGDEQFF,TGTGCCAGCAGTTCGAACCAGGGGGATGAGCAGTTCTTC
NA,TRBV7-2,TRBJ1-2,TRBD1,CASSFTGGNYGYTF,TGTGCCAGCAGCTTCACAGGGGGGAACTATGGCTACACCTTC
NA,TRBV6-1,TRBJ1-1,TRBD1,CASSEERGRGTEAFF,TGTGCCAGCAGTGAAGAAAGGGGGCGCGGTACTGAAGCTTTCTTT
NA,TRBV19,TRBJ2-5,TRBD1,CASRAKGAGWETQYF,TGTGCCAGTCGGGCTAAGGGGGCAGGCTGGGAGACCCAGTACTTC
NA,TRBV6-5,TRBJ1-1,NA,CASSYLKTRGNTEAFF,TGTGCCAGCAGTTACCTAAAAACCAGGGGGAACACTGAAGCTTTCTTT
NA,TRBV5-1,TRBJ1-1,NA,CASSSLEVGKRNTEAFF,TGCGCCAGCAGCTCCCTGGAGGTGGGAAAAAGGAACACTGAAGCTTTCTTT
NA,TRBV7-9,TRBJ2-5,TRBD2,CASSPSRGARGETQYF,TGTGCCAGCAGCCCTTCGCGGGGGGCTCGGGGAGAGACCCAGTACTTC
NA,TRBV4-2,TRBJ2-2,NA,CASSPQGGSNGELFF,TGTGCCAGCAGCCCCCAAGGGGGTTCTAACGGGGAGCTGTTTTTT
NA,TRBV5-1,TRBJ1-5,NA,CASSLSGSNQPQHF,TGCGCCAGCAGCTTGTCCGGTAGCAATCAGCCCCAGCATTTT
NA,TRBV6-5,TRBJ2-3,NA,CASGQDTQYF,TGTGCCAGCGGACAAGATACGCAGTATTTT
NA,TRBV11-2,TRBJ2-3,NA,CASSNPTTGGTDTQYF,TGTGCCAGCAGCAACCCGACGACAGGCGGCACAGATACGCAGTATTTT
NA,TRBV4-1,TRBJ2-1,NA,CASSQFMGSSYNEQFF,TGCGCCAGCAGCCAATTTATGGGGAGCTCCTACAATGAGCAGTTCTTC
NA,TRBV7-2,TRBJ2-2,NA,CASSLRQQGSGELFF,TGTGCCAGCAGCTTGAGGCAGCAGGGGTCCGGGGAGCTGTTTTTT
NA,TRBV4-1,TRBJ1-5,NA,CASSLGGFQPQHF,TGCGCCAGCAGCCTGGGGGGTTTTCAGCCCCAGCATTTT
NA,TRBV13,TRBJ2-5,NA,CASSLRDFEETQYF,TGTGCCAGCAGCCTCCGGGACTTTGAAGAGACCCAGTACTTC
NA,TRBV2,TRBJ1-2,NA,CASSEGPGYGYTF,TGTGCCAGCAGTGAGGGTCCGGGGTATGGCTACACCTTC
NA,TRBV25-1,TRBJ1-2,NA,CASKTTGNYGYTF,TGTGCCAGCAAAACTACAGGGAACTATGGCTACACCTTC
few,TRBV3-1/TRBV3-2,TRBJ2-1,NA,CASTSEGALTNEQFF,TGTGCCAGCACTTCGGAGGGGGCCCTTACGAATGAGCAGTTCTTC
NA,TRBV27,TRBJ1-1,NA,CASSKGHTNTEAFF,TGTGCCAGCAGCAAGGGACATACCAACACTGAAGCTTTCTTT
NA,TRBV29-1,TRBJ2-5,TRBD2,CSVELAGEETQYF,TGCAGCGTTGAACTAGCGGGGGAGGAGACCCAGTACTTC
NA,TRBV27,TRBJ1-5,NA,CASSPGLSNQPQHF,TGTGCCAGCAGTCCTGGACTGAGCAATCAGCCCCAGCATTTT
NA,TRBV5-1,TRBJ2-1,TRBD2,CASSITLAVSYNEQFF,TGCGCCAGCAGCATCACTCTAGCGGTCTCCTACAATGAGCAGTTCTTC
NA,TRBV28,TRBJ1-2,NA,CASSIVSVGYGYTF,TGTGCCAGCAGTATAGTGTCGGTCGGCTATGGCTACACCTTC
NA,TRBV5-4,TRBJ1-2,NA,CASSSTGSGSVDGYTF,TGTGCCAGCAGCTCAACAGGGAGTGGGTCGGTGGATGGCTACACCTTC
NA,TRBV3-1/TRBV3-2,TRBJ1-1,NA,CASSQVGQNTEAFF,TGTGCCAGCAGCCAAGTCGGACAGAACACTGAAGCTTTCTTT
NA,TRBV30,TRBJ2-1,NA,CAWSDPGLPRPYNEQFF,TGTGCCTGGAGTGACCCGGGACTCCCGCGCCCCTACAATGAGCAGTTCTTC
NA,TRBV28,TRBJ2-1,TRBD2,CASRRGLSGGAVAYNEQFF,TGTGCCAGCAGGCGCGGGTTGAGCGGGGGGGCAGTGGCGTACAATGAGCAGTTCTTC
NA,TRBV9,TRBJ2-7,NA,CASSVAPGIEYEQYF,TGTGCCAGCAGCGTAGCGCCCGGGATTGAGTACGAGCAGTACTTC
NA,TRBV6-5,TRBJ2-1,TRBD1,CASSYDRATYNEQFF,TGTGCCAGCAGTTATGACAGGGCGACATACAATGAGCAGTTCTTC
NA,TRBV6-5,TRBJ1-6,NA,CASSDSPLHF,TGTGCCAGCAGCGATTCACCCCTCCACTTT
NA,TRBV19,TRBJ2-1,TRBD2,CASSILAGGLGYNEQFF,TGTGCCAGTAGTATACTAGCGGGGGGGCTTGGGTACAATGAGCAGTTCTTC
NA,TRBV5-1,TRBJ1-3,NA,CASSDGSSGNTIYF,TGCGCCAGCAGTGACGGGAGCTCTGGAAACACCATATATTTT
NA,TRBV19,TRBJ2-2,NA,CASSIEGTRTGELFF,TGTGCCAGTAGTATAGAGGGGACACGCACCGGGGAGCTGTTTTTT
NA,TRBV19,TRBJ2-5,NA,CASSIRGRETQYF,TGTGCCAGTAGTATAAGGGGCCGGGAGACCCAGTACTTC
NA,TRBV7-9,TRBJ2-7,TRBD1,CASSLDETGGYEQYF,TGTGCCAGCAGCTTAGATGAGACAGGGGGCTACGAGCAGTACTTC